This T cell receptor beta chain stems from a study of blood T cells in healthy people across ages. The use of a sample-barcoded 5' primer and a J-beta primer mix characterized a second PCR of about 6 to 11 cycles. Each cDNA molecule received a tag from a template-switch adaptor that had 12 random nucleotides. TCRdb re-derived calls from the 5' RACE reads in MiXCR, one entry per CDR3 protein. The sample records 790,000 or so distinct CDR3 sequences, more than 50% being singletons. Germline V lookup: CDR1 SGHNT, CDR2 YYREEE (reference sequence). With V trimmed by 3 bases and J by 8 bases, 6 bases remained unmatched. The CDR3 has 15 residues. There were healthy Caucasian individuals from Russia, aged about 6 to 100, serving as donors. Study-level points and caveats: Nothing was known about donor CMV status, and this possibly confounded expanded clonotype changes. Researchers judged that diversity estimates from one million T cells fell short of true values.

With respect to this clonotype: Its antigen remains unidentified.

Sequencing was performed on blood. The sequence came from a middle-aged man in good health. The chain is built from TRBV5-4 and TRBJ2-1; 12 positions match TRBD1. The CDR3 DNA reads as TGTGCCAGCAGCTCCCCCGGGACAGGGGGCCATGAGCAGTTCTTC. Translation: CASSSPGTGGHEQFF.